One TCR beta chain is described in this entry. The protocol was immunoSEQ multiplex PCR, while the TCRdb copy is restricted to in-frame clones and leaves out a portion. Here the sample spans around 400,000 clones, 70% to 90% being singletons. Cohorts were assigned according to the clinical history that participants reported. Exposed volunteers were people who met a COVID-19 case within 2 weeks before study entry. The data originate from a study of blood T cell repertoires in COVID-19. Study at large: Samples of COVID-19 (acute and convalescent) were obtained from the United States, Italy and Spain. Nucleic acid was either cDNA or gDNA, and it came from T cells, B-cell-depleted T cells, or PBMCs.

The sequencing sample was made of PBMCs or T cells enriched from blood (not recorded which). The receptor comes from a woman under 30 who had been exposed to COVID-19.

CDR3 coding DNA: TGTGCCAGCAGCCGAAAGCGGGTTCAAGCCGATGAGCAGTTCTTC. It codes for CASSRKRVQADEQFF. This chain joins TRBV7-9 and TRBJ2-1; D possibly corresponds to TRBD2 (6 bases). CDR3 size: 15 residues. V was shortened by 5 bases and J by 8 bases, with 19 bases between the two germline ends. The germline V gene encodes CDR1 SEHNR and CDR2 FQNEAQ (reference sequence).